This TCR beta chain was profiled in a study of cytomegalovirus exposure and HLA in healthy donors. On this clone itself: Its antigen is undetermined.

PCR used 60 Vbeta primers and 13 Jbeta primers. The data were produced by immunoSEQ multiplex PCR, yet TCRdb's version contains in-frame clones alone and is incomplete. The sample carries about 89,000 clones, roughly 76% recorded once. Whole-study results and caveats: Follow-up analysis later connected one missense variant in DCLRE1C with trimming of TCR beta V- and J-genes.

The CDR3 runs 16 residues. Per the germline V gene, CDR1 is SGHTA and CDR2 is FQGNSA. V was shortened by 2 bases and J by 0 bases, with 10 bases between the two germline ends. This chain uses TRBV7-2 with TRBJ2-2; D might be TRBD1 (5 bases). The sequence derives from a male donor in good health and CMV-seronegative. The sample comprised PBMCs. For the CDR3, the DNA is TGTGCCAGCAGCTTAAGTAGGGGCGCGAACACCGGGGAGCTGTTTTTT. This codes for CASSLSRGANTGELFF.